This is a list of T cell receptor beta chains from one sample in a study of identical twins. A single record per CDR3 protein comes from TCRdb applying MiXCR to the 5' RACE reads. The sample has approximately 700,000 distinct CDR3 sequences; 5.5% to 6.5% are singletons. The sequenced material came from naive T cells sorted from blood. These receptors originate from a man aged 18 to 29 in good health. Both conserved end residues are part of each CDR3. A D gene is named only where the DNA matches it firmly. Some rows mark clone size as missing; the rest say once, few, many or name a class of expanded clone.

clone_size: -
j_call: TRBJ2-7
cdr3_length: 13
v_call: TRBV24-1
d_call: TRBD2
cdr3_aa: CATSGREQHEQYF
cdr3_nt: TGTGCCACCAGTGGGCGGGAGCAACACGAGCAGTACTTC

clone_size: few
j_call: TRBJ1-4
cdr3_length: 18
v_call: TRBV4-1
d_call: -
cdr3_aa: CASSQVAGRITTNEKLFF
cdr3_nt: TGCGCCAGCAGCCAAGTAGCCGGACGCATTACAACTAATGAAAAACTGTTTTTT

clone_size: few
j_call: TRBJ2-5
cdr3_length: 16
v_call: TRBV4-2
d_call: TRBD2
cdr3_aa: CASSQGGSGEKETQYF
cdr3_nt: TGTGCCAGCAGCCAAGGGGGTAGCGGGGAGAAGGAGACCCAGTACTTC

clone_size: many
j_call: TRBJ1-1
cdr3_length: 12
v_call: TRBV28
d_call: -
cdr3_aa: CANGRGGTEAFF
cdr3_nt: TGTGCCAATGGTAGGGGGGGCACTGAAGCTTTCTTT

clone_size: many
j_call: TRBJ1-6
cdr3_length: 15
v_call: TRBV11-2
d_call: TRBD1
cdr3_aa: CASSLGQGYNSPLHF
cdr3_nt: TGTGCCAGCAGCTTAGGACAGGGATATAATTCACCCCTCCACTTT

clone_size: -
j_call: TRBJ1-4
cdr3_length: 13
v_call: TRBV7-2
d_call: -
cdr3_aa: CASKKTNNEKLFF
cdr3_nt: TGTGCCAGCAAAAAGACAAATAATGAAAAACTGTTTTTT

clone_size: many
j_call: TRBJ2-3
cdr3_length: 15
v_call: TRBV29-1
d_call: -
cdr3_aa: CSVDPRVSATDTQYF
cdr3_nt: TGCAGCGTTGACCCCCGGGTATCGGCCACAGATACGCAGTATTTT

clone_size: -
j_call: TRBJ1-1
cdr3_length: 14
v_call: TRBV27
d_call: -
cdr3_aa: CASSPVRGETEAFF
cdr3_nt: TGTGCCAGCAGTCCCGTCAGGGGAGAAACTGAAGCTTTCTTT

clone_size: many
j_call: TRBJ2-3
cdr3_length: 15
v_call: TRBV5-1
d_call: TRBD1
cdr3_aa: CASSWGTGATDTQYF
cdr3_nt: TGCGCCAGCAGCTGGGGGACAGGGGCCACAGATACGCAGTATTTT

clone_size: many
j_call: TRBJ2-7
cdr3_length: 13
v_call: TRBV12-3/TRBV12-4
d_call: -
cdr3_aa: CASSFSRAYEQYF
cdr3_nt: TGTGCCAGCAGTTTTAGCAGGGCCTACGAGCAGTACTTC

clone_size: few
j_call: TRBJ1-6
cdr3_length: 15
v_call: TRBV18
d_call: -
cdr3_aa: CASSPTGSYNSPLHF
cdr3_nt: TGTGCCAGCTCACCGACGGGCTCCTATAATTCACCCCTCCACTTT

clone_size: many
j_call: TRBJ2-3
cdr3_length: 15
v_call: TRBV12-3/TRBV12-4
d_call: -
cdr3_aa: CASSSRAASTDTQYF
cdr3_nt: TGTGCCAGCAGTTCGAGGGCGGCATCCACAGATACGCAGTATTTT

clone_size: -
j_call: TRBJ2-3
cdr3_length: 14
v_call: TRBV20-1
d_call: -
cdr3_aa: CSASKGVGADTQYF
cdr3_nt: TGCAGTGCTAGTAAGGGAGTCGGGGCAGATACGCAGTATTTT

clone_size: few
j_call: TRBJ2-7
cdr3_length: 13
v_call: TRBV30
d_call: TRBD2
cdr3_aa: CAWNLAGIYEQYF
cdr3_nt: TGTGCCTGGAATCTAGCGGGAATCTACGAGCAGTACTTC

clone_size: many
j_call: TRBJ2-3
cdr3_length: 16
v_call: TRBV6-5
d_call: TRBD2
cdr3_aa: CASSSWVGRAPDTQYF
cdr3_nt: TGTGCCAGCAGTTCCTGGGTCGGGAGGGCCCCAGATACGCAGTATTTT

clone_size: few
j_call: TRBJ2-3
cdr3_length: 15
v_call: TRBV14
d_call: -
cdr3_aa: CASSQTSEGSLPQYF
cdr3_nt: TGTGCCAGCAGCCAAACTAGTGAGGGCTCCCTGCCGCAGTATTTT

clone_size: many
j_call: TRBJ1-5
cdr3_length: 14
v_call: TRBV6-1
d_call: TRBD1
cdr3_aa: CASSLWTGVQPQHF
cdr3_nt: TGTGCCAGCAGCCTTTGGACAGGGGTTCAGCCCCAGCATTTT

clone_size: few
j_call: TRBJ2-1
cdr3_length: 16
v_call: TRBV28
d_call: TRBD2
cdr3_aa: CASGTWTAGGYNEQFF
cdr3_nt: TGTGCCAGCGGAACCTGGACTGCGGGAGGGTACAATGAGCAGTTCTTC

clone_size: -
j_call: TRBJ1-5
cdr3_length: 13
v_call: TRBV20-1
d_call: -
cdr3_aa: CSARVGGRESQHF
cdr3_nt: TGCAGTGCTAGAGTGGGGGGGCGGGAATCCCAGCATTTT

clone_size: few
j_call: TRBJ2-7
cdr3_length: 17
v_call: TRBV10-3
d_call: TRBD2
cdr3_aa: CAISLFKSSGSGDEQYF
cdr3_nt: TGTGCCATCAGCCTCTTCAAATCTAGCGGGAGCGGGGATGAGCAGTACTTC

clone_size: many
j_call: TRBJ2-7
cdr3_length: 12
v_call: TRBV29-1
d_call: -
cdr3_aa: CRRTAGRYEQYF
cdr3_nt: TGCAGAAGGACAGCGGGAAGGTACGAGCAGTACTTC

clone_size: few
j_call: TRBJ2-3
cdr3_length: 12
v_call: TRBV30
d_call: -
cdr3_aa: CAWSPYTDTQYF
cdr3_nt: TGTGCCTGGAGCCCCTACACAGATACGCAGTATTTT

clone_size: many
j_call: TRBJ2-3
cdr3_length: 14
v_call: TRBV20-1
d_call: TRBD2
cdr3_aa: CSAALAGGADTQYF
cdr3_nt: TGCAGTGCTGCACTAGCGGGAGGAGCAGATACGCAGTATTTT

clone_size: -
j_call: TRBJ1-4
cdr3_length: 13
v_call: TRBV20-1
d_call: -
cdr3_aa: CSPRPGGGEKLFF
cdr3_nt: TGCAGCCCCAGGCCGGGGGGCGGTGAAAAACTGTTTTTT

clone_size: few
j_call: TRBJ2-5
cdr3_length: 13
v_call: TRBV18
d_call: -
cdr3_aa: CASSPLVQETQYF
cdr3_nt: TGTGCCAGCTCACCACTGGTACAAGAGACCCAGTACTTC

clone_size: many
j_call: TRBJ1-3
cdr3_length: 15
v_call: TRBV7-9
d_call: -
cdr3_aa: CASSPGVRSGNTIYF
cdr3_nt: TGTGCCAGCAGCCCCGGGGTACGCTCTGGAAACACCATATATTTT

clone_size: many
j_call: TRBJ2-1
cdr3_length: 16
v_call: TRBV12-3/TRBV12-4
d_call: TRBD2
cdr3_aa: CASSSRQAGWGNEQFF
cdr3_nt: TGTGCCAGCAGTTCGAGACAAGCGGGATGGGGCAATGAGCAGTTCTTC

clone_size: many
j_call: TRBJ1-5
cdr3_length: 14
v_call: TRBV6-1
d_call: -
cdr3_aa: CASIFRETNQPQHF
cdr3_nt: TGTGCCAGCATCTTCAGGGAAACCAATCAGCCCCAGCATTTT

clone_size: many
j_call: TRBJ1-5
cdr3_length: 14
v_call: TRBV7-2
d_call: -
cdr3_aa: CASSLAPKNQPQHF
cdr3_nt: TGTGCCAGCAGCTTAGCCCCGAAGAATCAGCCCCAGCATTTT

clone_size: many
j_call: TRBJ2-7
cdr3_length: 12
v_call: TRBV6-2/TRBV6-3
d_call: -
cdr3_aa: CASSDGDYEQYF
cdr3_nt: TGTGCCAGCAGTGACGGGGACTACGAGCAGTACTTC

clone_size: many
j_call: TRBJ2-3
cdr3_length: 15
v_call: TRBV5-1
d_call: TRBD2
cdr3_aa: CASRQTSGSPDTQYF
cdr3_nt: TGCGCCAGCAGGCAGACTAGCGGGAGCCCAGATACGCAGTATTTT

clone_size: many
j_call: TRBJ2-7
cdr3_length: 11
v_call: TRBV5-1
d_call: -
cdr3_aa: CASRFDREQYF
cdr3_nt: TGCGCCAGCAGGTTTGATCGCGAGCAGTACTTC

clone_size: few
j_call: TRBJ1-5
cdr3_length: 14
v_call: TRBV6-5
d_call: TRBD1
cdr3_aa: CASSYGGGRQPQHF
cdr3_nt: TGTGCCAGCAGTTACGGAGGGGGCCGTCAGCCCCAGCATTTT

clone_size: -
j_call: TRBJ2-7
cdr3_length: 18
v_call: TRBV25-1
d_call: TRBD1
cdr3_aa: CASSNRDRGLGSSYEQYF
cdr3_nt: TGTGCCAGCAGCAACCGGGACAGGGGGCTCGGGAGCTCCTACGAGCAGTACTTC

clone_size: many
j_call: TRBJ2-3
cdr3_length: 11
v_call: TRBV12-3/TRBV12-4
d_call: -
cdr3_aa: CASSSLDTQYF
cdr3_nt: TGTGCCAGCAGTTCCTTAGATACGCAGTATTTT

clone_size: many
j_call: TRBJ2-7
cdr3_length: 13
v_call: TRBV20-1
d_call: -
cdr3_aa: CSASQRGLYEQYF
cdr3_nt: TGCAGTGCTAGTCAAAGGGGTTTGTACGAGCAGTACTTC

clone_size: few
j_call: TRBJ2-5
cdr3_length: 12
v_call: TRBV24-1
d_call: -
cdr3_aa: CATSAVSPFYHF
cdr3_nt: TGTGCCACCAGTGCTGTCTCCCCGTTTTATCACTTC

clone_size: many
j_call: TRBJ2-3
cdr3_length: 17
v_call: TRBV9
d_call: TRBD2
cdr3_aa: CASSVDGAGASTDTQYF
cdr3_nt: TGTGCCAGCAGCGTAGACGGTGCGGGAGCCAGCACAGATACGCAGTATTTT

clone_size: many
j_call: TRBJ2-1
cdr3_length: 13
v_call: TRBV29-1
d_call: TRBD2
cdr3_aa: CSAGTSDYNEQFF
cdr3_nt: TGCAGCGCCGGGACTAGCGACTACAATGAGCAGTTCTTC

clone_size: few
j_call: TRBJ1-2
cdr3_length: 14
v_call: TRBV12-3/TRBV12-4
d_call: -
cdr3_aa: CASSFPGARYGYTF
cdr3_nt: TGTGCCAGCAGTTTTCCAGGGGCACGCTATGGCTACACCTTC